This T cell receptor (beta chain) originates from a study of blood T cell repertoires in COVID-19. Overall study: Sample material is recorded as cDNA or gDNA derived from T cells, B-cell-depleted T cells, or PBMCs.

Germline assignment: CDR1 MGHDK and CDR2 SYGVNS. The CDR3 sequence is 14 residues long. Trimming removed 8 bases from V and 6 bases from J, with 17 bases in between. Authors' processing steps: Nucleated cell number was recorded as an estimate derived from reference gene primer amplification. Measured with immunoSEQ multiplex PCR; TCRdb has only the in-frame clones, and not every one. The V and J calls and clone size were taken over from that table, and D and trimming were inferred from the DNA. The repertoire holds around 70,000 clones, with roughly 80% as singletons. V gene TRBV25-1 combines with J gene TRBJ1-5, with D perhaps matching TRBD1 (5 bases). This clonotype originated in a human donor in a cohort sampled during active COVID-19. The sequenced sample was peripheral blood. CDR3 sequence reads: CASRGKGTVQPQHF. CDR3 DNA: TGTGCCAGCCGGGGGAAGGGTACGGTTCAGCCCCAGCATTTT.